This TCR beta chain was captured by sequencing in a study of blood T cells in healthy people across ages. Together with a sample-barcoded 5' primer, a J-beta primer mix was included in a second PCR lasting about 6 to 11 cycles. One entry per CDR3 protein, called by TCRdb with MiXCR from the 5' RACE reads. The sample shows 800,000 to 900,000 distinct CDR3 sequences, 55% to 65% of them seen only once. Trimming left V 4 bases short and J 2 bases short, with 6 bases between. The CDR3 is made up of 14 amino acids. In germline, CDR1 is SEHNR, CDR2 FQNEAQ (reference sequence). The donors, aged about 6 to 95, were healthy Caucasians from Russia.

The chain joins TRBV7-9 to TRBJ2-6; the D is unclear. The specimen sequenced was blood. This clonotype was obtained from a man aged 30 to 39 in good health. CDR3 loop: CASSSEAGANVLTF. The CDR3 DNA sequence: TGTGCCAGCAGCTCCGAGGCTGGGGCCAACGTCCTGACTTTC.